The 29 T cell receptor beta chains in this list originate from one sample, sequenced in a study of shared clonotypes between healthy human individuals. The table came from immunoSEQ multiplex PCR; TCRdb's copy has only in-frame clones and leaves some out. There are under 600,000 clones in the sample; around 78% occur only once, and about 12% lies in the top ten. The sample comprised PBMCs. The receptors were sampled from a middle-aged woman in good health. Some clones in this sample may be carry-over from other donors' samples.

The chain couples TRBV11-2 to TRBJ2-1, with a weak D call TRBD2 (6 bases). The ends were cut back, 2 bases at V and 9 bases at J, with 17 bases in the middle. CDR3 length: 15 residues. Germline V gene sequence: CDR1 SGHAT, CDR2 FQNNGV. CDR3 sequence (DNA): TGTGCCAGCAGCTTATCACTCATCTCGGGAGCTGAGCAGTTCTTC. Its translation: CASSLSLISGAEQFF.

The chain is built from TRBV30 and TRBJ1-3; D gene uncertain. Trimming took 0 bases from V and 0 from J, leaving 9 bases between them. CDR1 and CDR2 (germline): GTSNPN, SVGIG (reference sequence). The CDR3 sequence is 15 residues long. This CDR3 is CAWSVRAISGNTIYF. In DNA, the CDR3 is TGTGCCTGGAGTGTAAGGGCAATCTCTGGAAACACCATATATTTT.

As to this clone: This may come from a read error, since a much larger clone is one base off. This sequence joins TRBV13 and TRBJ2-7; D call uncertain. Trimming left V 2 bases short and J 3 bases short, with 5 bases between. CDR3 size: 12 residues. The germline CDR1 and CDR2 sequences are PRHDT and FYEKMQ (reference sequence). Here the CDR3 reads CASSLKDYEQYF. The CDR3 nucleotides read TGTGCCAGCAGCTTAAAGGACTACGAGCAGTACTTC.

This sequence joins TRBV29-1 and TRBJ2-7; D not certain. Germline CDR1 SQVTM, CDR2 ANQGSEA. Trimming pared 4 bases from V and 6 bases from J, leaving 13 bases between. The CDR3 length is 12 residues. The chain's CDR3 is CSVGWNTLEQYF. The CDR3 bases are TGCAGCGTTGGCTGGAACACCCTCGAGCAGTACTTC.

Regarding this clone: Within the sample, other DNA sequences also encode this same CDR3. V and J are TRBV18 and TRBJ2-7; perhaps D is TRBD1 or TRBD2 (5 bases each). This CDR3 region has 14 residues. The germline V and J ends were trimmed by 2 bases and 0 bases, with 8 bases remaining between them. The germline V gene encodes CDR1 KGHSH and CDR2 LQKENI. The CDR3 nucleotides are TGTGCCAGCTCACCAGGGACCGGCTCCTACGAGCAGTACTTC. This translates into CASSPGTGSYEQYF.

About this clone: One base separates it from a far larger clone, so it is likely a read error. This CDR3 is also generated by other DNA sequences in the sample. DNA for the CDR3: TGTGCATGGAGATTCCCACAAGAGACCCAGTACTTC. Its translation: CAWRFPQETQYF. This chain connects TRBV30 to TRBJ2-5; D not certain. Germline loops: CDR1 GTSNPN, CDR2 SVGIG (reference sequence). CDR3 length equals 12 residues.

The genes are TRBV14 and TRBJ2-3; possible D gene TRBD2, 6 bases. Germline CDR1 SGHDN, CDR2 FVKESK. Trimming removed 4 bases from V and 5 bases from J, with 13 bases in between. This CDR3 region has 14 residues. The CDR3 loop reads CASSLAAPGDTQYF. The CDR3, as DNA: TGTGCCAGCAGCCTAGCGGCCCCCGGAGATACGCAGTATTTT.

This chain links TRBV9 with TRBJ2-1; possible D gene TRBD2, 5 bases. The length of the CDR3 is 14 residues. In germline, CDR1 is SGDLS, CDR2 YYNGEE. V was clipped by 2 bases and J by 9 bases, with 15 bases between them. CDR3: CASSVTPTGIEQFF. The CDR3 DNA is TGTGCCAGCAGCGTTACCCCCACCGGGATTGAGCAGTTCTTC.

This clone showed up just a few times. CDR3 region: CASSPPGVETQYF. For the CDR3, the DNA is TGTGCCAGCAGTCCCCCCGGGGTTGAGACCCAGTACTTC. This chain links TRBV28 with TRBJ2-5; D may be TRBD2 (5 bases). This CDR3 has 13 amino acids. V lost 5 bases and J lost 5, with 12 bases in between. Per the germline V gene, CDR1 is MDHEN and CDR2 is SYDVKM.

The rearrangement uses TRBV5-1 and TRBJ2-3, with D possibly TRBD2 on 7 matching bases. This CDR3 spans 14 amino acids. The germline gives CDR1 SGHRS, CDR2 YFSETQ. Trimming cost V 6 bases and J 0 bases, with 11 bases left between them. The CDR3 nucleotides are TGCGCCAGCATCAGGGGAGGGAGCACAGATACGCAGTATTTT. The encoded protein is CASIRGGSTDTQYF.

The chain links TRBV25-1 to TRBJ2-3; D not certain. V lost 4 bases and J 2 bases, leaving 7 bases between the germline ends. The CDR3 extends over 13 amino acids. The germline V gene encodes CDR1 MGHDK and CDR2 SYGVNS. The CDR3 is CASSGFTTDTQYF. CDR3 nucleotides: TGTGCCAGCAGTGGATTTACCACAGATACGCAGTATTTT.

This clone has only a few counts. The gene calls are TRBV7-9 and TRBJ1-5; 7 nucleotides match TRBD1. Per germline, CDR1 SEHNR and CDR2 FQNEAQ (reference sequence). The CDR3 length is 14 residues. The V segment lost 11 bases and the J segment 1 base; nucleotides outside the gene matches: 8. The CDR3 nucleotides read TGTGCCCCAGGACCAGGGGGAAGCAATCAGCCCCAGCATTTT. Translation gives CAPGPGGSNQPQHF.

The chain uses TRBV7-9 and TRBJ2-7; D is unclear. The CDR3 length is 10 residues. CDR1 is SEHNR, CDR2 FQNEAQ, per germline (reference sequence). V was trimmed by 8 bases and J by 4 bases, leaving 6 bases between them. The CDR3 nucleotides are TGTGCCAGCGGCCTTTACGAGCAGTACTTC. Residues: CASGLYEQYF.

V is TRBV6-5 and J is TRBJ1-4; 9 bases are a match to TRBD1. V lost 5 bases and J lost 8; bases outside the gene matches: 6. Germline V lookup: CDR1 MNHEY, CDR2 SVGAGI. CDR3 length: 14 residues. CDR3 sequence (DNA): TGTGCCAGCAGTCCACAGGGGGCGCGGGAAAAACTGTTTTTT. Amino acid sequence: CASSPQGAREKLFF.

Regarding this clone: A much bigger clone sits one base away, suggesting this may be a read error. Different DNA sequences within this sample yield the same CDR3. The chain uses TRBV18 and TRBJ1-1; D gene uncertain. Germline CDR1 is KGHSH and CDR2 is LQKENI. Trimming shortened V by 2 bases and J by 5 bases, and 15 bases separated the two germline ends. This CDR3 is built from 15 residues. The CDR3: CASSPREIAATEAFF. CDR3 DNA: TGTGCCAGCTCACCAAGGGAAATCGCCGCTACTGAAGCTTTCTTT.

V and J are TRBV7-3 and TRBJ2-6; possibly TRBD1 or TRBD2 for D (5 bases each). Germline values: CDR1 SGHTA, CDR2 FQGTGA. The CDR3 consists of 18 residues. Between the trimmed V and J ends, which lost 8 bases and 0 bases, there was a span of 20 bases. CDR3 DNA sequence: TGTGCCAGCGGCTCCCCCCGGGGCACGGGCTCTGGGGCCAACGTCCTGACTTTC. Residues: CASGSPRGTGSGANVLTF.

The J gene is TRBJ2-1, the V gene TRBV27; 10 bases agree with TRBD2. Germline CDR1 MNHEY, CDR2 SMNVEV (reference sequence). This CDR3 spans 16 amino acids. J gave up 7 bases and V 2 bases, and 8 bases lay outside the gene matches. This CDR3 reads CASSLIPSGSLNEQFF. CDR3 bases: TGTGCCAGCAGTTTAATCCCTAGCGGGAGTTTAAATGAGCAGTTCTTC.

Remarks on this clone: Its ends do not fully match the called genes, so a read error is possible. The chain uses TRBV7-9 and TRBJ2-5; D is uncertain. Germline CDR1 and CDR2: SEHNR and FQNEAQ (reference sequence). This CDR3 comprises 14 residues. The CDR3 region has the DNA TGTGCCAGCAGCTTAGGACTGAGCCAAGAGACCCGGTACTTC. Its protein product is CASSLGLSQETRYF.

The chain uses TRBV9 and TRBJ2-1, with D hard to call. Germline values: CDR1 SGDLS, CDR2 YYNGEE. This CDR3 has 15 residues. V dropped 3 bases and J dropped 0 bases, with 10 bases sitting between them. CDR3 DNA: TGTGCCAGCAGCGAACAGAGAAGCTCCTACAATGAGCAGTTCTTC. Translating it yields CASSEQRSSYNEQFF.

In the case of this clone: This may come from a read error, since a much larger clone is one base off. V usage is TRBV2 and J usage is TRBJ2-7; D is unresolved. CDR3 length equals 12 residues. V lost 2 bases and J 3 bases, leaving 5 bases between the germline ends. Looked up from germline, CDR1 is SNHLY and CDR2 is FYNNEI. CDR3 loop: CASSEPSYEQYF. The CDR3 DNA is TGTGCCAGCAGTGAACCCAGCTACGAGCAGTACTTC.

The V gene is TRBV7-3, the J gene TRBJ2-3, with 7 bases lining up with TRBD2. CDR1 is SGHTA, CDR2 FQGTGA, per germline. CDR3 length: 15 amino acids. Trimming cost V 1 base and J 6 bases; bases outside gene matches: 7. Here the CDR3 DNA reads TGTGCCAGCAGCTTAAGGGAGGGCCCAGGGGATACGCAGTATTTT. It specifies CASSLREGPGDTQYF.

There are a few counts of this clone. The chain links TRBV6-1 to TRBJ1-2, with no clear D. Trimming removed 5 bases from V and 1 base from J, with 14 bases in between. The germline gives CDR1 MNHNS, CDR2 SASEGT. There are 15 residues in the CDR3. The DNA for the CDR3 is TGTGCCAGCAGTTCCAGGCGCACAAATAACTATGGCTACACCTTC. Encoded protein: CASSSRRTNNYGYTF.

This chain links TRBV18 with TRBJ2-1; 9 positions match TRBD2. Germline CDR1 reads KGHSH; CDR2 reads LQKENI. J was trimmed by 3 bases and V by 4 bases; bases with no gene match: 1. The CDR3 runs to 14 residues. DNA for the CDR3: TGTGCCAGCTCACTGCGGGAGGGCTACAATGAGCAGTTCTTC. It translates to CASSLREGYNEQFF.

The chain is built from TRBV5-1 and TRBJ2-1; the match to TRBD2 covers 12 bases. V lost 3 bases and J lost 9; bases outside the gene matches: 7. From germline, CDR1 is SGHRS and CDR2 YFSETQ. The CDR3 has 15 amino acids. CDR3 in DNA: TGCGCCAGCAGCTCGGGACTAGCGGGCGGAGTTGAGCAGTTCTTC. It yields the protein CASSSGLAGGVEQFF.

This chain uses TRBV30 with TRBJ2-7; 8 bases map to TRBD1. The germline CDR1 and CDR2 sequences are GTSNPN and SVGIG (reference sequence). The junction had 4 bases not matched to a gene; V was cut back by 5 bases and J by 7 bases. The CDR3 covers 11 residues. DNA for the CDR3: TGTGCCTGGGACAGGGGTGGTGAGCAGTACTTC. Its protein product is CAWDRGGEQYF.

This clone appeared once. This chain uses TRBV14 with TRBJ2-1; maybe TRBD2 (6 bases). The CDR3 has 17 residues. V dropped 4 bases and J dropped 4 bases, with 20 bases sitting between them. CDR1 is SGHDN and CDR2 is FVKESK in the germline V gene. The CDR3 DNA is TGTGCCAGCAGCCGTTTCGTAACTAGCAGCACTTACAATGAGCAGTTCTTC. Protein sequence: CASSRFVTSSTYNEQFF.

A single count supports this clone. The J gene is TRBJ2-5, the V gene TRBV7-2; D may be TRBD2 (5 bases). Trimming took 1 base from V and 11 from J, leaving 20 bases between them. The CDR3 is 15 amino acids. The germline CDR1 and CDR2 sequences are SGHTA and FQGNSA. CDR3 protein: CASSLDGTSSWEQYF. The CDR3 bases are TGTGCCAGCAGCTTAGACGGAACGAGTAGCTGGGAGCAGTACTTC.

This CDR3 reads CAWSSGVSDSPLHF. DNA for the CDR3: TGTGCCTGGAGTTCTGGGGTGTCTGATTCACCCCTCCACTTT. The V call is TRBV30, the J call TRBJ1-6; D is undetermined. Germline CDR1 is GTSNPN and CDR2 is SVGIG (reference sequence). This CDR3 spans 14 amino acids. With 2 bases removed from V and 8 bases from J, the gap between germline ends came to 13 bases. Complete variable domain (other parts from reference TRBV30 and TRBJ1-6): SQTIHQWPATLVQPVGSPLSLECTVEGTSNPNLYWYRQAAGRGLQLLFYSVGIGQISSEVPQNLSASRPQDRQFILSSKKLLLSDSGFYLCAWSSGVSDSPLHFGNGTRLTVT.

This clone is a singleton in its sample. This sequence joins TRBV11-2 and TRBJ2-1; possibly TRBD2 for D (6 bases). In germline, CDR1 is SGHAT, CDR2 FQNNGV. This CDR3 has 15 residues. Trimming took off 2 bases at V and 7 bases at J, with 15 bases between the two ends. The CDR3 here is CASSLSGTVLNEQFF. The CDR3, as DNA: TGTGCCAGCAGCTTATCCGGGACTGTATTGAATGAGCAGTTCTTC.